These T cell receptor beta chains were read from a single sample in a study of CD8+CD57+ T cells in acquired aplastic anemia. TCRdb called the reads again in MiXCR, with one record for every CDR3 protein. Among approximately 100,000 distinct CDR3 sequences listed, 55% to 75% were seen once. The sequenced sample was sorted CD4+, CD8+, or CD8+CD57+ T cells (not recorded which) from PBMCs. The receptors originated from a human donor with aplastic anemia. Each CDR3 is given with its conserved first and last residue. A D gene is named only where the DNA matches it firmly. Rows give clone size only sometimes, using once, few, many, or a class for an expanded clone.

TRBV27	.	many	TRBJ1-5	TGTGCCAGCAGTTTAAGGGCGCGACAGGAGGCCCAGCATTTT	CASSLRARQEAQHF
TRBV10-3	TRBD2	few	TRBJ2-5	TGTGCCACCACAACTAGCGGGAGAGGAGAGACCCAGTACTTC	CATTTSGRGETQYF
TRBV7-6	TRBD2	.	TRBJ2-1	TGTCCCTTTTACCTTCCCGCGGGAGAGGCTGAGCAGTTCTTC	CPFYLPAGEAEQFF
TRBV20-1	TRBD1	once	TRBJ1-2	TGCAGTGCTAAAGACAGGGGGGACTCTGGCTACACCTTC	CSAKDRGDSGYTF
TRBV20-1	TRBD2	.	TRBJ2-5	TGCAGTGCGGAGGATGGGGGGAGGGGAAAAGAGACCCAGTACTTC	CSAEDGGRGKETQYF
TRBV24-1	.	.	TRBJ2-1	TGTGCCACCAGTGATGCCCCGGGTCATGAGCAGTTCTTC	CATSDAPGHEQFF
TRBV5-1	TRBD1	.	TRBJ1-1	TGCGCCAGCAGCTGGGGACAGGCCAAGAACACTGAAGCTTTCTTT	CASSWGQAKNTEAFF
TRBV24-1	.	.	TRBJ2-2	TGTGCCACCAGTGACCCCTCTTCGGGAGGGGAGCTGTTTTTT	CATSDPSSGGELFF
TRBV20-1	TRBD2	few	TRBJ2-7	TGCAGTGCTAGGTATACTAGCGGGGCTACCTACGAGCAGTACTTC	CSARYTSGATYEQYF
TRBV10-3	.	few	TRBJ2-6	TGTGCCATCAGTGACCAGGGGATATCTGGGGCCAACGTCCTGACTTTC	CAISDQGISGANVLTF
TRBV7-8	.	once	TRBJ2-7	TGTGCCAGCAGCCCAAGCCTCAGGGCCTACGAGCAGTACTTC	CASSPSLRAYEQYF
TRBV27	.	many	TRBJ1-2	TGTGCCAGCAGTTCGAGGCTGGGGGCGGGGTTTGGCTACACCTTC	CASSSRLGAGFGYTF
TRBV24-1	TRBD1	.	TRBJ2-3	TGTGCCACCAGTGACCCAAGACAGGGTTCGGGAGATACGCAGTATTTT	CATSDPRQGSGDTQYF
TRBV4-1	TRBD2	.	TRBJ2-1	TGCGCCAGCAGCCAGTTGACTAGCGGGGAGCGGAATGAGCAGTTCTTC	CASSQLTSGERNEQFF
TRBV9	TRBD2	.	TRBJ2-7	TGTGCCAGCAGCCCAATACTAGCGGGGGACTCCTACGAGCAGTACTTC	CASSPILAGDSYEQYF
TRBV24-1	TRBD1	.	TRBJ1-5	TGTGCCACCAGTGCTGGGACAGGTTTCAATCAGCCCCAGCATTTT	CATSAGTGFNQPQHF
TRBV24-1	.	.	TRBJ2-5	TGTGCCACCAGTGGGCCAGGGAAAGAGACCCAGTACTTC	CATSGPGKETQYF
TRBV15	.	.	TRBJ2-5	TGTGCCACCAGTGATGTGCCGGGGCCACAAGAGACCCAGTACTTC	CATSDVPGPQETQYF
TRBV20-1	TRBD2	.	TRBJ2-3	TGCAGTGCCGTCCCGGGACTAGGTGGAAATACGCAGTATTTT	CSAVPGLGGNTQYF
TRBV7-6	.	.	TRBJ2-6	TGTGCCAGCAGCTTTCTGGGGGCTGGGGCCAACGTCCTGACTTTC	CASSFLGAGANVLTF
TRBV20-1	.	.	TRBJ1-5	TGCAGTGCTAGATTGGGTGTCGGTAGCAATCAGCCCCAGCATTTT	CSARLGVGSNQPQHF
TRBV19	.	.	TRBJ2-7	TGTGCCAGTAGTATCTCGCCCACGGGCAGCTATTCCTACGAGCAGTACTTC	CASSISPTGSYSYEQYF
TRBV15	.	.	TRBJ1-2	TGTGCCACCAGCAGAGATAGGGCAGGAAACTATGGCTACACCTTC	CATSRDRAGNYGYTF
TRBV10-3	.	.	TRBJ2-1	TGTGCCACCCGGCTGAACTCCTACAATGAGCAGTTCTTC	CATRLNSYNEQFF
TRBV20-1	TRBD1	.	TRBJ2-7	TGCAGTGCTAGAGAGGGGACAGGGGACCACTACGAGCAGTACTTC	CSAREGTGDHYEQYF
TRBV5-6	.	once	TRBJ2-2	TGTGCCAGCAGCTTGATTACAGGGAGGGTGAACACCGGGGAGCTGTTTTTT	CASSLITGRVNTGELFF
TRBV19	.	.	TRBJ2-5	TGTGCCAGTGAGGGGTTTGGGACCCAGTACTTC	CASEGFGTQYF
TRBV24-1	TRBD2	.	TRBJ2-1	TGTGCCACCAGTGACTTTGGGCTAGCGGGGGGTAATGAGCAGTTCTTC	CATSDFGLAGGNEQFF
TRBV19	TRBD2	.	TRBJ2-1	TGTGCCAGTAAGCTAGCGGGGGGCCTCAATGAGCAGTTCTTC	CASKLAGGLNEQFF
TRBV29-1	.	.	TRBJ1-1	TGCAGCGTTGAAGGACGGATGAACACTGAAGCTTTCTTT	CSVEGRMNTEAFF
TRBV30	.	.	TRBJ1-2	TGTGCCTGGGGGGGGAATTCTAACTATGGCTACACCTTC	CAWGGNSNYGYTF
TRBV20-1	.	.	TRBJ1-6	TGCAGTGCTAGCAAGGGTGAGGAAGCTTCACCCCTCCACTTT	CSASKGEEASPLHF
TRBV11-1	TRBD2	.	TRBJ2-3	TGTGCCAGCAGCCCGACCAGACTAGCGGGAGCGCTAGATACGCAGTATTTT	CASSPTRLAGALDTQYF